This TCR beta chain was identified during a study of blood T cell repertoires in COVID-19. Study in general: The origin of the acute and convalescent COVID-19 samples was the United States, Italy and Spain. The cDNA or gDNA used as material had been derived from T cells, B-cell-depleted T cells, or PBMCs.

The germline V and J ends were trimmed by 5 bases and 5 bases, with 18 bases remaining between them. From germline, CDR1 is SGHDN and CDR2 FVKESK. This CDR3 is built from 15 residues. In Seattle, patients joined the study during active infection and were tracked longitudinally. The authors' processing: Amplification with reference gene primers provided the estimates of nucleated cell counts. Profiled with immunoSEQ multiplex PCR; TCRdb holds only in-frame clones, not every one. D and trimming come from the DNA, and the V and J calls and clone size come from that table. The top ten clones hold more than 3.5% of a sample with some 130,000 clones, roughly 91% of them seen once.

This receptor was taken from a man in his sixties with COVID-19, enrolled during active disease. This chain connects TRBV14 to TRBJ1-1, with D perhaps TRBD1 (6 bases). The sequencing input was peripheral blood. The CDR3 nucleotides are TGTGCCAGCAGCGAGTTTCGGGGAGGGGGAACTGAAGCTTTCTTT. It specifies CASSEFRGGGTEAFF.